This T cell receptor (beta chain) originates from a study of early T cells in non-severe SARS-CoV-2 infection. The CDR3 is 16 residues long. Trimming took off 2 bases at V and 3 bases at J, with 17 bases between the two ends. Germline CDR1 SNHLY, CDR2 FYNNEI. TCRdb passed the 5' RACE reads through MiXCR, listing each CDR3 protein once. The table records around 67,000 distinct CDR3 sequences, 12% of them present only once. This sequence originates from an adult who was a healthcare worker with PCR-confirmed SARS-CoV-2 infection or an uninfected control (not recorded which). The specimen sequenced was whole blood. The J gene is TRBJ2-7, the V gene TRBV2, with D possibly TRBD2 on 5 matching bases. Here the CDR3 DNA reads TGTGCCAGCAGTGAACTGAGGGCAGGAAGCCACTACGAGCAGTACTTC. Translating gives CASSELRAGSHYEQYF.